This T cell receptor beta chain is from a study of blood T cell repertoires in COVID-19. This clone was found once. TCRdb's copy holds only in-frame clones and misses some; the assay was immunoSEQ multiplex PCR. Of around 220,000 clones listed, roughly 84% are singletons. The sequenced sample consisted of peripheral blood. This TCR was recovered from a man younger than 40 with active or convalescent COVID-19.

CDR3 nucleotides: TGCGCCAGCAGTGAGAAGTCTTGGACAGGGGTTTCCGAGCAGTACTTC. Translation gives CASSEKSWTGVSEQYF. V is TRBV10-1 and J is TRBJ2-7; 9 nucleotides match TRBD1. The CDR3 is made up of 16 amino acids. The V and J ends lost 2 bases and 6 bases, in that order; junction bases with no gene match: 11. CDR1 and CDR2 (germline): WNHNN, SYGVQD (reference sequence).